One and the same sample provided the 10 T cell receptor beta chains below, sequenced in a study of shared clonotypes between healthy human individuals. Naive CD8 cells lacked CD45RO, underwent positive selection for CCR7 and left out terminally differentiated effector memory CD45RA+ cells. The assay was immunoSEQ multiplex PCR, and TCRdb's table has in-frame clones only and misses some. The sample records about 2,100,000 clones, 90% to 95% being singletons. What was sequenced was naive CD8+ T cells from PBMCs. Source of these receptors: a man younger than 30 in good health. Some clones in this sample may be carry-over from other donors' samples.

The rearrangement uses TRBV28 and TRBJ1-2, with D maybe TRBD1 (5 bases). The CDR3 loop spans 19 amino acids. Germline CDR1 is MDHEN and CDR2 is SYDVKM. The germline V and J ends were trimmed by 1 base and 7 bases, with 28 bases remaining between them. The CDR3 is CASSLSIIKAGRTRGGYTF. CDR3 DNA sequence: TGTGCCAGCAGTTTATCAATTATTAAAGCGGGACGCACAAGAGGTGGCTACACCTTC.

The chain combines TRBV27 with TRBJ2-2, with 7 positions matching TRBD2. After removal of 5 bases from V and 13 bases from J, the junction contained 19 bases not matched to a gene. Germline values: CDR1 MNHEY, CDR2 SMNVEV (reference sequence). The CDR3 has 16 amino acids. CDR3 sequence (DNA): TGTGCCAGCAGTACTCAACTAGCGATGATTTCCGAAGTGCTGTTTTTT. Amino acids: CASSTQLAMISEVLFF.

The V call is TRBV5-1, the J call TRBJ1-1, with 12 positions matching TRBD1. Germline V CDR1 and CDR2: SGHRS, YFSETQ. This CDR3 region has 19 residues. V was pared by 3 bases and J by 1 base, with 13 bases of the junction left unmatched. The CDR3 reads CASSSTGTGGVGENTEAFF. The CDR3 coding sequence is TGCGCCAGCAGCTCGACCGGGACAGGGGGCGTAGGGGAGAACACTGAAGCTTTCTTT.

This chain uses TRBV7-9 with TRBJ2-2; D uncertain. Germline CDR1 is SEHNR and CDR2 is FQNEAQ (reference sequence). The CDR3 has 12 residues. The germline V and J ends were trimmed by 9 bases and 4 bases, with 9 bases remaining between them. The CDR3 bases are TGTGCCAGTGTAAGGGCCACCGGGGAGCTGTTTTTT. Translating gives CASVRATGELFF.

The rearrangement joins TRBV19 to TRBJ2-7, with D perhaps TRBD1 (6 bases). Trimming cost V 6 bases and J 4 bases, with 16 bases left between them. CDR1 and CDR2 (germline): LNHDA, SQIVND (reference sequence). The CDR3 is 14 residues long. CDR3 DNA sequence: TGTGCCAGTAGCTACAGGGTCCACTCGTACGAGCAGTACTTC. Protein product: CASSYRVHSYEQYF.

J is TRBJ2-7 and V is TRBV5-1; D might be TRBD1 (6 bases). Germline assignment: CDR1 SGHRS and CDR2 YFSETQ. Trimming removed 5 bases at V and 4 bases at J, with 13 bases between. This CDR3 is built from 13 residues. CDR3 sequence: CASRPTTGYEQYF. In DNA, the CDR3 is TGCGCCAGCAGACCAACAACAGGGTACGAGCAGTACTTC.

The genes are TRBV28 and TRBJ1-1; D is perhaps TRBD1 (5 bases). Trimming stripped 6 bases from V and 4 bases from J, with 15 bases between. The CDR3 runs to 14 residues. Germline values: CDR1 MDHEN, CDR2 SYDVKM. CDR3 coding DNA: TGTGCCAGCAGACCTCCGGAGGGGCTCACTGAAGCTTTCTTT. This sequence encodes CASRPPEGLTEAFF.

The rearrangement joins TRBV14 to TRBJ2-3, with D unresolved. The CDR3 spans 15 residues. V lost 1 base to trimming and J lost 0 bases, with 8 bases between them. Per germline, CDR1 SGHDN and CDR2 FVKESK. CDR3 amino acids: CASSQGGRSTDTQYF. DNA for the CDR3: TGTGCCAGCAGCCAAGGTGGCCGGAGCACAGATACGCAGTATTTT.

The gene calls are TRBV27 and TRBJ2-3; 10 bases line up with TRBD2. Looked up from germline, CDR1 is MNHEY and CDR2 is SMNVEV (reference sequence). The V and J ends lost 1 base and 3 bases, in that order; junction bases with no gene match: 4. The CDR3 has 16 residues. The CDR3 here is CASSLYLAGETDTQYF. The CDR3 DNA sequence: TGTGCCAGCAGTTTATACCTAGCGGGAGAGACAGATACGCAGTATTTT.

J is TRBJ2-1 and V is TRBV5-1; tentative D call: TRBD2 (5 bases). CDR1 is SGHRS and CDR2 is YFSETQ in the germline V gene. Trimming stripped 4 bases from V and 9 bases from J, with 11 bases between. The CDR3 runs 12 residues. The CDR3 coding sequence is TGCGCCAGCAGCCAAGACTACCCTGAGCAGTTCTTC. Translation: CASSQDYPEQFF.